This is a list of T cell receptor beta chains from one sample in a study of OX40 agonist ivuxolimab in advanced cancers. Profiled with immunoSEQ multiplex PCR; TCRdb holds only in-frame clones, not every one. The sample yields about 68,000 clones, around 90% seen once. Sequencing used CD4+ or CD8+ T cells sorted from blood, obtained in a trial of the OX40 agonist ivuxolimab. Receptors were obtained from an adult with an advanced solid tumor such as melanoma, head and neck, liver or kidney cancer. Each CDR3 is given without its conserved first and last residue. Size values are once, few and many counts, or a class for expanded clones, and some rows have none.

TRBV6-6	.	TRBJ1-1	ASREGNTEAF
TRBV6-6	once	TRBJ2-7	ACGTGYEQY
TRBV6-5	few	TRBJ1-2	ASSYWGSSYGYT
TRBV19	.	TRBJ2-7	ASSIGGASGSKRDEQY
TRBV29-1	.	TRBJ2-7	SFRTSRYEQY
TRBV6-1	.	TRBJ1-3	ASSDWLIRNTIY
TRBV5-8	few	TRBJ2-5	ASSAGRTGQETQY
TRBV9	.	TRBJ2-7	ASSVEPGQGSEQY
TRBV20-1	.	TRBJ1-1	SAGTYEAF
TRBV5-1	.	TRBJ2-5	ASSIGGGETQY
TRBV19	.	TRBJ2-1	ASSGGAASGTTSSYNEQF
TRBV27	.	TRBJ2-7	ASSFPGAEQY
TRBV18	.	TRBJ2-5	ASGRLAGGFQETQY
TRBV19	.	TRBJ2-7	ASSILRGGEQY
TRBV16	.	TRBJ1-2	ASSQLIENYGYT
TRBV7-9	.	TRBJ1-4	ASSFMKGGREKLF
TRBV15	.	TRBJ2-7	ATSRESRGAYEQY
TRBV18	.	TRBJ2-1	ASSSRDRASYNEQF
TRBV10-1	.	TRBJ2-1	ASSVSGPYNEQF
TRBV5-1	.	TRBJ2-1	ASSPIGTSGRAINSYNEQF